Listed below are T cell receptor beta chains from one sample, sequenced in a study of T cells in Graves' hyperthyroidism and ophthalmopathy. TCRdb ran MiXCR on the multiplex PCR reads and lists one entry per CDR3 protein. In the table there are 600,000 to 750,000 distinct CDR3 sequences, 15% to 20% of which are singletons. Sequenced sample: blood. The receptors here all came from a man aged 45-65 years with Graves' hyperthyroidism. Both conserved end residues are part of each CDR3. A D gene is named only where the DNA matches it firmly. The size entry is marked missing in some rows and otherwise reads once, few, many or a size class.

size	V	J	D	CDR3
many	TRBV6-1	TRBJ1-4	NA	CASSSRGERSNEKLFF
few	TRBV6-1	TRBJ2-1	TRBD1	CASSGDRVMINEQFF
NA	TRBV20-1	TRBJ2-2	TRBD2	CSAPNRLADPNTGELFF
few	TRBV3-1	TRBJ2-7	TRBD1	CASSQDVGTGYEQYF
NA	TRBV2	TRBJ2-7	TRBD1	CASRATGFYEQYF
NA	TRBV19	TRBJ2-1	NA	CASSIPSHEQFF
few	TRBV25-1	TRBJ2-3	NA	CASREPASTDTQYF
few	TRBV7-8	TRBJ2-7	NA	CASSLALGREQYF
NA	TRBV27	TRBJ2-1	NA	CASSTGPDRMNEQFF
NA	TRBV20-1	TRBJ1-4	NA	CSAITLPSLRKALNEKLFF
many	TRBV2	TRBJ2-3	TRBD2	CASSEGLAESTDTQYF
NA	TRBV24-1	TRBJ2-1	TRBD2	CATSDSIAGGSYNEQFF
NA	TRBV11-2	TRBJ2-7	NA	CASSISTPTNYEQYF
NA	TRBV28	TRBJ1-2	NA	CASSPISGTGRGYTF
many	TRBV12-3/TRBV12-4	TRBJ1-3	NA	CASSLGWAGEGNTIYF
many	TRBV2	TRBJ1-5	NA	CASSELTSNQPQHF
many	TRBV12-3/TRBV12-4	TRBJ2-1	TRBD2	CASRNGLAGVNEQFF
NA	TRBV4-1	TRBJ2-7	TRBD2	CASRHVSGTSFYEQYF
few	TRBV7-6	TRBJ2-7	NA	CASSLPPGHYEQYF
NA	TRBV4-3	TRBJ1-6	NA	CASSQEERPTYNSPLHF
many	TRBV12-3/TRBV12-4	TRBJ2-7	NA	CASSLVQGSYEQYF
few	TRBV6-1	TRBJ2-6	NA	CASSEIWGTGRANVLTF
many	TRBV10-3	TRBJ2-3	NA	CAISENRVTDTQYF
NA	TRBV30	TRBJ2-1	TRBD2	CACSLAGELNEQFF
few	TRBV5-1	TRBJ2-1	TRBD2	CASSSSSGRNEQFF
once	TRBV5-1	TRBJ2-1	NA	CASSYRTSINEQFF
many	TRBV30	TRBJ1-5	NA	CAWSAGPNQPQHF
NA	TRBV4-1	TRBJ1-2	NA	CASSQALANYGYTF
many	TRBV5-1	TRBJ2-1	NA	CASSSDPGDNEQFF
many	TRBV28	TRBJ1-1	TRBD1	CASSWGDRENTEAFF
many	TRBV20-1	TRBJ1-2	TRBD1	CSAPDGTANYGYTF
NA	TRBV20-1	TRBJ2-1	NA	CSARNLVLLVEQFF
many	TRBV28	TRBJ2-7	NA	CASTLYHEQYF
NA	TRBV29-1	TRBJ2-7	NA	CSVGNSYEQYF
many	TRBV2	TRBJ1-4	TRBD1	CASTPGQGSAKLFF
many	TRBV27	TRBJ2-5	TRBD2	CASSLSTREIETQYF
NA	TRBV30	TRBJ2-1	NA	CAWSVLEEQFF
many	TRBV9	TRBJ2-7	TRBD2	CASSVGTSGIYEQYF
many	TRBV20-1	TRBJ2-3	NA	CSASGAQGRRTDTQYF
many	TRBV28	TRBJ1-4	TRBD1	CASSLRSLYRGTGDEKLFF
many	TRBV19	TRBJ1-3	NA	CASRRDGPGGNTIYF
many	TRBV5-1	TRBJ2-7	TRBD2	CASSDGLAGSYEQYF
few	TRBV28	TRBJ2-7	NA	CASSQLPNYEQYF
many	TRBV7-2	TRBJ1-1	NA	CASSLGVTGNTEAFF
few	TRBV3-1	TRBJ2-1	TRBD2	CASSQLGLAGENEQFF
few	TRBV5-6	TRBJ2-1	NA	CASSPRPQGSYNEQFF
NA	TRBV7-2	TRBJ2-1	TRBD1	CASSAGQGAGGNEQFF
many	TRBV2	TRBJ2-2	NA	CASSEVGGNTGELFF
many	TRBV28	TRBJ2-3	NA	CASSLSRAGYGDTQYF
many	TRBV12-3/TRBV12-4	TRBJ2-1	NA	CASSSSGNYNEQFF